This T cell receptor (beta chain) was identified during a study of CD8+CD57+ T cells in acquired aplastic anemia. Study-wide context: Sorting CD4+ and CD8+ cells gave DNA averaging approximately 3 ug. Study findings and constraints: A significant difference in CD8+ Simpson's diversity between patients and controls was not found.

V dropped 6 bases and J dropped 4 bases, with 18 bases sitting between them. The CDR3 sequence is 15 residues long. It was genomic DNA that served as the template for profiling TCR beta VDJ and CDR3. TCRdb independently ran MiXCR on the reads; one entry per CDR3 protein. The table records about 400,000 distinct CDR3 sequences, 55% to 70% of them present only once. Notes on this clonotype: Its antigen remains unknown.

The source of this sequence is a human donor in good health, serving as a control. The rearrangement links TRBV12-3 or TRBV12-4 to TRBJ1-2; no firm D call. The sample was sorted CD4+, CD8+, or CD8+CD57+ T cells (not recorded which) from PBMCs. The CDR3 here is CASSLDPGRSYGYTF. For the CDR3, the DNA is TGTGCCAGCAGCCTAGATCCTGGGCGATCCTATGGCTACACCTTC.